The text below deals with one T cell receptor beta chain. This sample stems from a study of blood T cell repertoires in COVID-19. Turning to the study itself: Whether acute or convalescent, the COVID-19 samples came from the United States, Italy and Spain.

Measured with immunoSEQ multiplex PCR; TCRdb has only the in-frame clones, and not every one. The sample lists 120,000 to 150,000 clones, around 89% occurring once. Germline V CDR1 and CDR2: KGHDR, SFDVKD. V gave up 7 bases and J gave up 4 bases, with 20 bases separating them. This CDR3 has 16 residues. Seattle enrolled patients during active infection and tracked them longitudinally. The TCR was taken from a human donor with COVID-19, enrolled during active disease. The donor label of this sample is uncertain. Sequenced: peripheral blood. The gene calls are TRBV24-1 and TRBJ2-3, with a tentative D call TRBD2 (6 bases). CDR3 nucleotide sequence: TGTGCCACCAGACCCACTTGGGGGGTAGCCGCAGATACGCAGTATTTT. It encodes CATRPTWGVAADTQYF.